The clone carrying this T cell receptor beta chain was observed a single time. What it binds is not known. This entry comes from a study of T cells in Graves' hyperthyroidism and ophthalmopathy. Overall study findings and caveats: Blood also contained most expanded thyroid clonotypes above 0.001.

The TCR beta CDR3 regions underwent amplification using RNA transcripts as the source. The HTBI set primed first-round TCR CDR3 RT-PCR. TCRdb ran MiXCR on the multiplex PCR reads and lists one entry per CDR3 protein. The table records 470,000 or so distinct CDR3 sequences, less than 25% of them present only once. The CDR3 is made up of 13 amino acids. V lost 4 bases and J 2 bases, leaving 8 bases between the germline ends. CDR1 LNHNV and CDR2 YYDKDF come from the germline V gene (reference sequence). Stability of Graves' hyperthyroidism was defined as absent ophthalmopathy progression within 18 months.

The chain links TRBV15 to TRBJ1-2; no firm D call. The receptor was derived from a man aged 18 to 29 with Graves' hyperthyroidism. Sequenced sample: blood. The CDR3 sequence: CATSKDKNYGYTF. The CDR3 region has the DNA TGTGCCACCAGCAAAGACAAGAACTATGGCTACACCTTC.